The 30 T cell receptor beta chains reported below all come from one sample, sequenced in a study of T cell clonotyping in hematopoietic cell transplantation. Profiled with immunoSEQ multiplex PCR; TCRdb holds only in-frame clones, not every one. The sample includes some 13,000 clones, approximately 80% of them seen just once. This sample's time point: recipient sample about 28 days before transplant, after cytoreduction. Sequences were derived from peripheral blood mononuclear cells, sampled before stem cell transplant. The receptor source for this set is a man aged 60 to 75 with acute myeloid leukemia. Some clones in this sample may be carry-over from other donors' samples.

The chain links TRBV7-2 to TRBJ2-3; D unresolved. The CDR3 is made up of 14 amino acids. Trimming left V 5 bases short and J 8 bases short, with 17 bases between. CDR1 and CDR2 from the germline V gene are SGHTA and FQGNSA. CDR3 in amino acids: CASSPQGSWGTQYF. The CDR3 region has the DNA TGTGCCAGCAGCCCACAAGGCTCGTGGGGTACGCAGTATTTT.

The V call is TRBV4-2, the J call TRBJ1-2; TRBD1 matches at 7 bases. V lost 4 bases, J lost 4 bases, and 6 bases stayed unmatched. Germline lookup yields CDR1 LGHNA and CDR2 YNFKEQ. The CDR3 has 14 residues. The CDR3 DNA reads TGTGCCAGCAGCCTCGGACAGGAACCCTATGGCTACACCTTC. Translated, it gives CASSLGQEPYGYTF.

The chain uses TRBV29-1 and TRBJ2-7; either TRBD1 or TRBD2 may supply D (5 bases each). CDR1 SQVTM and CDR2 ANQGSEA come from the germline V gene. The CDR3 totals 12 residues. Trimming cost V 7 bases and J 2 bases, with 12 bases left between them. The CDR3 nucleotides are TGCAGCGGTCTAACGGGACCCTACGAGCAGTACTTC. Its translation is CSGLTGPYEQYF.

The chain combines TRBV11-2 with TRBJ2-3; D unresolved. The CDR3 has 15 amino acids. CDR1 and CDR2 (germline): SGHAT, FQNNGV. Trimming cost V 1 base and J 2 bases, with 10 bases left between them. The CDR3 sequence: CASSLVGRDTDTQYF. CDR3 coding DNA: TGTGCCAGCAGCTTAGTTGGCAGAGACACAGATACGCAGTATTTT.

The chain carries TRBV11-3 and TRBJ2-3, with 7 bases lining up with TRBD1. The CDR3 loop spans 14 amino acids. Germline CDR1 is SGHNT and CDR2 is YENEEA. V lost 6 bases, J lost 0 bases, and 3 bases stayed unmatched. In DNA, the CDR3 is TGTGCCAGCAGTCGACAGGGAAGCACAGATACGCAGTATTTT. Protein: CASSRQGSTDTQYF.

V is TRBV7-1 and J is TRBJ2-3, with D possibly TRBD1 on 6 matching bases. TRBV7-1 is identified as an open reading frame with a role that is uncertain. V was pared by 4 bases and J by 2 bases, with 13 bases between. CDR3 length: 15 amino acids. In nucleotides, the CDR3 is TGTGCCAGCAGCTTAGGGGGACAAACCACAGATACGCAGTATTTT. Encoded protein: CASSLGGQTTDTQYF.

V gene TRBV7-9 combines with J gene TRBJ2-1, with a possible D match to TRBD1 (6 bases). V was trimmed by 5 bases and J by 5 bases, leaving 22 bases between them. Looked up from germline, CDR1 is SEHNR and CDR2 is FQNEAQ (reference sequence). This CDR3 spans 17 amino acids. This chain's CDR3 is CASSAPRLTGTNNEQFF. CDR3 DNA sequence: TGTGCCAGCAGCGCACCCCGCTTGACAGGCACTAACAATGAGCAGTTCTTC.

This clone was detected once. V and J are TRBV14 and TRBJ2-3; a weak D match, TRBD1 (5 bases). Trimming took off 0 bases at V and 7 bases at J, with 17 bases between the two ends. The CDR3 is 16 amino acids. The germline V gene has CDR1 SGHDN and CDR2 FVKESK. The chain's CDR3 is CASSQDYWGSTNTQYF. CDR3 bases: TGTGCCAGCAGCCAAGATTACTGGGGCAGCACGAATACGCAGTATTTT.

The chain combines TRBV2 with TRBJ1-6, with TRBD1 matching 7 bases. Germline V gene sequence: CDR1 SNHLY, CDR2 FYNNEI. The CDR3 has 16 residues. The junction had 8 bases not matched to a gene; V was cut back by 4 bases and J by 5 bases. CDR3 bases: TGTGCCAGCAGTGTCCAGGGGGTCAGGGATAATTCACCCCTCCACTTT. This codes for CASSVQGVRDNSPLHF.

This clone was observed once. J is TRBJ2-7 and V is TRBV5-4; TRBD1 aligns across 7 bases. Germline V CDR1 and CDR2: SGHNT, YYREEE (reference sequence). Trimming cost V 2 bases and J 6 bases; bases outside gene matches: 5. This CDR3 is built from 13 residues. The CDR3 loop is CASSFRDSGEQYF. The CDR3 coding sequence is TGTGCCAGCAGCTTCCGGGACAGCGGCGAGCAGTACTTC. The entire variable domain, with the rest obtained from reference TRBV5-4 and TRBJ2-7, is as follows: ETGVTQSPTHLIKTRGQQVTLRCSSQSGHNTVSWYQQALGQGPQFIFQYYREEENGRGNFPPRFSGLQFPNYSSELNVNALELDDSALYLCASSFRDSGEQYFGPGTRLTVT.

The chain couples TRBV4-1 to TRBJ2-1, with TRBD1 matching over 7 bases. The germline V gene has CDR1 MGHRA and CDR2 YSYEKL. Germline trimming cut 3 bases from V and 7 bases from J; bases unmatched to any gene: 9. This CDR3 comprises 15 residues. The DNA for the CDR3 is TGCGCCAGCAGCCACCTAGGGGGCGGTGGGAATGAGCAGTTCTTC. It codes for CASSHLGGGGNEQFF.

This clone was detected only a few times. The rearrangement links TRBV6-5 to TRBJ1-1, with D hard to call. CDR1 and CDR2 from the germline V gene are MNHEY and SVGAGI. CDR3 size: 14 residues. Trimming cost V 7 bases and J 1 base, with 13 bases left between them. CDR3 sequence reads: CASITNGWNTEAFF. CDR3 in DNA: TGTGCCAGCATCACGAACGGATGGAACACTGAAGCTTTCTTT.

The CDR3 sequence: CASGARSGNTIYF. The CDR3 coding sequence is TGTGCCAGCGGGGCCCGCTCTGGAAACACCATATATTTT. The chain couples TRBV25-1 to TRBJ1-3, with D perhaps matching TRBD1 (5 bases). Germline values: CDR1 MGHDK, CDR2 SYGVNS. The CDR3 extends over 13 amino acids. The V and J ends lost 8 bases and 0 bases respectively, with 8 bases between them. Variable domain in full (rest from reference TRBV25-1 and TRBJ1-3): EADIYQTPRYLVIGTGKKITLECSQTMGHDKMYWYQQDPGMELHLIHYSYGVNSTEKGDLSSESTVSRIRTEHFPLTLESARPSHTSQYLCASGARSGNTIYFGEGSWLTVV.

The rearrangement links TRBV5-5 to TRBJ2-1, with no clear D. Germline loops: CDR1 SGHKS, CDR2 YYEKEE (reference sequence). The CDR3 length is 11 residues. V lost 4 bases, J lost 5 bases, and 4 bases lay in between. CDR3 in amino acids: CASSAHNEQFF. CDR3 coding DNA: TGTGCCAGCAGCGCCCACAATGAGCAGTTCTTC.

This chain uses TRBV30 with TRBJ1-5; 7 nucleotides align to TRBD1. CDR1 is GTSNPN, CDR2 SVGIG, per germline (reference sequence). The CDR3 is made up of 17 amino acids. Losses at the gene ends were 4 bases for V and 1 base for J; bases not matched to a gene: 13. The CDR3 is CAWKAARPTGSNQPQHF. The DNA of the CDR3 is TGTGCCTGGAAGGCGGCACGTCCGACAGGGAGCAATCAGCCCCAGCATTTT.

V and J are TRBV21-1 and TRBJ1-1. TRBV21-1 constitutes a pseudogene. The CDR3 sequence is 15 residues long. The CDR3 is CASRIRYTIRTEAFF. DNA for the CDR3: TGTGCCAGCAGGATCCGCTACACAATTCGCACTGAAGCTTTCTTT.

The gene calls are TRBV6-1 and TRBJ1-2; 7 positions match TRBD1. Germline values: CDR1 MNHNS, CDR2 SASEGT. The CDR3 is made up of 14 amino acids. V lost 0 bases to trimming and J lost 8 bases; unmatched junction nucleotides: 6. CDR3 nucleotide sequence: TGTGCCAGCAGTGAAGCGACAGGGTGGGAAGGCTACACCTTC. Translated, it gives CASSEATGWEGYTF.

The CDR3 loop is CASWDSSYEQYF. CDR3 nucleotides: TGTGCCAGTTGGGACTCCTCCTACGAGCAGTACTTC. The chain links TRBV27 to TRBJ2-7; TRBD2 is a possible D gene (6 bases). Germline loops: CDR1 MNHEY, CDR2 SMNVEV (reference sequence). The CDR3 extends over 12 amino acids. V lost 9 bases, J lost 0 bases, and 9 bases lay in between.

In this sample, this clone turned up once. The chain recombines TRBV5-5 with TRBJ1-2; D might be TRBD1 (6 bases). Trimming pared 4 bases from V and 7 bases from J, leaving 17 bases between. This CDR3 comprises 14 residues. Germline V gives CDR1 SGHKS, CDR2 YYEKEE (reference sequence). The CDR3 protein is CASSPDGGRGGYTF. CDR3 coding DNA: TGTGCCAGCAGCCCGGATGGGGGGCGGGGTGGCTACACCTTC.

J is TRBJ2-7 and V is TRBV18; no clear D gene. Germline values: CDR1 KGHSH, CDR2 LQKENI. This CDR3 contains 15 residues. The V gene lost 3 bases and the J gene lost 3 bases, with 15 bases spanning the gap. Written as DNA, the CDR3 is TGTGCCAGCTCACCCCCGGCAGGAGCCGACTACGAGCAGTACTTC. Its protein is CASSPPAGADYEQYF.

CDR3 sequence (DNA): TGTGCCACCGGACCCGGGACAGCTAATGAAAAACTGTTTTTT. Its translation: CATGPGTANEKLFF. This chain links TRBV10-3 with TRBJ1-4; 7 bases map to TRBD1. CDR1 is ENHRY, CDR2 SYGVKD, per germline. The V gene end was trimmed by 10 bases and the J gene end by 3 bases; junction bases not matched to a gene: 8. There are 14 residues in the CDR3.

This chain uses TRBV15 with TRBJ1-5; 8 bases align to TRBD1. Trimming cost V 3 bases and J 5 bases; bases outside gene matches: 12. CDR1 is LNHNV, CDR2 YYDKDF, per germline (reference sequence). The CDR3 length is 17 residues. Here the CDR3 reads CATSSPRDRGIHQPQHF. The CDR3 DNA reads TGTGCCACCAGCAGCCCAAGAGACAGGGGCATCCATCAGCCCCAGCATTTT.

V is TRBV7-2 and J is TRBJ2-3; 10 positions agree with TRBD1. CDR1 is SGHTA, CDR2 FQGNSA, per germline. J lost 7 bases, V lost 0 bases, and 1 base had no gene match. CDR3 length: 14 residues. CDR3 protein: CASSLAGQGYTQYF. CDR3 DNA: TGTGCCAGCAGCTTAGCGGGACAGGGGTATACGCAGTATTTT.

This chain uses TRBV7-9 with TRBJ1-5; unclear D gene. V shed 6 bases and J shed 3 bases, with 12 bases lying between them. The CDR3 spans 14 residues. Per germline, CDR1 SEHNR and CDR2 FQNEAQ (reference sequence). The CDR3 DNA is TGTGCCAGCAGTCGCGAGGATTACAATCAGCCCCAGCATTTT. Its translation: CASSREDYNQPQHF.

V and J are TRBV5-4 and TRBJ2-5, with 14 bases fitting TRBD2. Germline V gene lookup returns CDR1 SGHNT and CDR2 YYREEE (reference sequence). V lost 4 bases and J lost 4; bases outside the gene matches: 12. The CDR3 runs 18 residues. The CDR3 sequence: CASSLGTSGGGMGETQYF. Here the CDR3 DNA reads TGTGCCAGCAGCCTTGGGACTAGCGGGGGAGGAATGGGAGAGACCCAGTACTTC.

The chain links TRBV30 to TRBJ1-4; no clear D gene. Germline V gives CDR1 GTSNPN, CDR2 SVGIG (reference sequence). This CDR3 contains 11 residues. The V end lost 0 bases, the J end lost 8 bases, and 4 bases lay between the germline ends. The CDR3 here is CAWSVREKLFF. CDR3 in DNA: TGTGCCTGGAGTGTTCGGGAAAAACTGTTTTTT.

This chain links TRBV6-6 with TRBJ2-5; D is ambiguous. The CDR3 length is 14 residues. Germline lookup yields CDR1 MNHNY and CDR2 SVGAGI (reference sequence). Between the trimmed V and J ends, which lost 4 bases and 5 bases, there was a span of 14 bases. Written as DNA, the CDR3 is TGTGCCAGCAGTTCCTCGACCGTGGGCGAGACCCAGTACTTC. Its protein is CASSSSTVGETQYF.

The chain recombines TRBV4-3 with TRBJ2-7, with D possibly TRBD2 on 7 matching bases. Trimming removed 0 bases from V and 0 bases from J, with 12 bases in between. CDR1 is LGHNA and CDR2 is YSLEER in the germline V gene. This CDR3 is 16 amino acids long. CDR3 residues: CASSQEGGGFSYEQYF. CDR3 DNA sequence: TGCGCCAGCAGCCAAGAGGGCGGGGGCTTCTCCTACGAGCAGTACTTC.

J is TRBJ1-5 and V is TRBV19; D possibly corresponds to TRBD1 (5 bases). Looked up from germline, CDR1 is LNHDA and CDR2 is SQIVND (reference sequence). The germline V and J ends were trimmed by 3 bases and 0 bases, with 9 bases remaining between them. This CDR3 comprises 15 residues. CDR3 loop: CASSIQGGSNQPQHF. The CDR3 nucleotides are TGTGCCAGTAGTATCCAGGGAGGTAGCAATCAGCCCCAGCATTTT.

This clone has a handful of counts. The CDR3 sequence: CAWSLGAPSNQPQHF. CDR3 DNA: TGTGCCTGGAGTCTGGGGGCGCCGAGCAATCAGCCCCAGCATTTT. This chain joins TRBV30 and TRBJ1-5; D possibly corresponds to TRBD1 (6 bases). Germline-derived CDR1 and CDR2 are GTSNPN and SVGIG (reference sequence). The CDR3 extends over 15 amino acids. Trimming left V 2 bases short and J 1 base short, with 12 bases between.